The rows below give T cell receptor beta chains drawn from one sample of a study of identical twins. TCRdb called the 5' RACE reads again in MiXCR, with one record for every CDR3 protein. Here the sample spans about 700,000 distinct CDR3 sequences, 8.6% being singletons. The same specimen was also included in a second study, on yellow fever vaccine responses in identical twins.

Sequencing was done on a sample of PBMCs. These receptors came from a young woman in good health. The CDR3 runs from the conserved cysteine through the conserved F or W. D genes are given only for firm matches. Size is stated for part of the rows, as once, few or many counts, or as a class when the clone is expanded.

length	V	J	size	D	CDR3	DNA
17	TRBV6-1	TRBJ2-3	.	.	CASSVTVFAVTTDTQYF	TGTGCCAGCAGTGTTACAGTTTTCGCCGTTACCACAGATACGCAGTATTTT
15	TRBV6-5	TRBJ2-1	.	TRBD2	CASSSTSGGTYEQFF	TGTGCCAGCAGTTCAACTAGCGGGGGGACATATGAGCAGTTCTTC
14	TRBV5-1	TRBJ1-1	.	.	CASSRQTENTEAFF	TGCGCCAGCAGCCGTCAGACAGAGAACACTGAAGCTTTCTTT
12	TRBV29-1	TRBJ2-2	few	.	CSVEISAGELFF	TGCAGCGTTGAAATAAGCGCCGGGGAGCTGTTTTTT
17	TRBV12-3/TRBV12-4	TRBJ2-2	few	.	CASKWGESGKVAGELFF	TGTGCCAGCAAGTGGGGTGAGAGCGGAAAGGTAGCCGGGGAGCTGTTTTTT
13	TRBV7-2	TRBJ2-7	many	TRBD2	CASSTSGGYEQYF	TGTGCCAGCAGTACTAGCGGGGGTTACGAGCAGTACTTC
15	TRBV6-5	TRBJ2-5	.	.	CASSTLKGGGETQYF	TGTGCCAGCAGTACTCTAAAGGGAGGAGGTGAGACCCAGTACTTC
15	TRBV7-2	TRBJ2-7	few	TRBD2	CASSSTVGGVYEQYF	TGTGCCAGCAGCTCCACGGTGGGAGGGGTTTACGAGCAGTACTTC
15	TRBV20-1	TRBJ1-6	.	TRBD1	CSARDVRTGNSPLHF	TGCAGTGCTAGAGATGTGAGGACAGGCAATTCACCCCTCCACTTT
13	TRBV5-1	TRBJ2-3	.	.	CASSVTGHDTQYF	TGCGCCAGCAGCGTGACAGGACATGATACGCAGTATTTT
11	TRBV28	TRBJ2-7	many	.	CASSTSYEQYF	TGTGCCAGCAGTACCTCCTACGAGCAGTACTTC
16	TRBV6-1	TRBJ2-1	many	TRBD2	CASSTPGRADNNEQFF	TGTGCCAGCAGTACCCCCGGGAGGGCCGATAACAATGAGCAGTTCTTC
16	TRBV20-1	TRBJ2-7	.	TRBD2	CSAISGTSGGPYEQYF	TGCAGTGCTATATCCGGGACTAGCGGGGGCCCCTACGAGCAGTACTTC
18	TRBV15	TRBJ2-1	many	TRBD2	CATSRGGLAGGPGNEQFF	TGTGCCACCAGCAGAGGCGGACTAGCGGGAGGACCTGGCAATGAGCAGTTCTTC
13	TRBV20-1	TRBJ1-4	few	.	CSATKGSNEKLFF	TGCAGTGCCACCAAGGGATCAAATGAAAAACTGTTTTTT
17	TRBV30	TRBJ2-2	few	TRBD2	CACHPSSGRDGTGELFF	TGTGCCTGCCACCCGTCGAGCGGGAGGGACGGTACCGGGGAGCTGTTTTTT
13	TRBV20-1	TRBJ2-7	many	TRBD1	CSAISGQGVEQYF	TGCAGTGCTATCTCGGGACAGGGGGTGGAGCAGTACTTC
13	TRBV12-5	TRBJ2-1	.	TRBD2	CASRGTSNNEQFF	TGTGCCTCACGGGGGACTAGCAACAATGAGCAGTTCTTC
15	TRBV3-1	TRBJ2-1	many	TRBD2	CASSQGWEGHNEQFF	TGTGCCAGCAGCCAAGGGTGGGAGGGCCACAATGAGCAGTTCTTC
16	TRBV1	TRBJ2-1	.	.	CTSSRPPSDHYNEQFF	TGCACCAGCAGCCGCCCTCCTAGCGACCACTACAATGAGCAGTTCTTC
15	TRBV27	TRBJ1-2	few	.	CASMGALGANYGYTF	TGTGCCAGCATGGGCGCGCTTGGAGCGAACTATGGCTACACCTTC
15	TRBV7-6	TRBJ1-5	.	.	CASSLDQGGNQPQHF	TGTGCCAGCAGCTTAGACCAGGGTGGAAATCAGCCCCAGCATTTT
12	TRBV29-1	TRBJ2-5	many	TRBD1	CSVNRGHETQYF	TGCAGCGTCAACAGGGGGCATGAGACCCAGTACTTC
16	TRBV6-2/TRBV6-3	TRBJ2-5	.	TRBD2	CASSSRRLAVQETQYF	TGTGCCAGCAGTAGCCGCCGACTAGCGGTACAAGAGACCCAGTACTTC
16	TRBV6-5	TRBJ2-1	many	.	CASSYSGQPRSNEQFF	TGTGCCAGCAGTTACTCCGGACAGCCTAGGTCCAATGAGCAGTTCTTC
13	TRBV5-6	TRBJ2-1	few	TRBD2	CASSPGGLNEQFF	TGTGCCAGCAGTCCGGGGGGTCTCAATGAGCAGTTCTTC
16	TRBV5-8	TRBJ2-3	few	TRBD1	CASSLYGTGGTDTQYF	TGTGCCAGCAGCTTGTATGGGACAGGGGGCACAGATACGCAGTATTTT
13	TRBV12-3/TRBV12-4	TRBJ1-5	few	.	CASTVGFNQPQHF	TGTGCCAGCACCGTAGGATTTAATCAGCCCCAGCATTTT
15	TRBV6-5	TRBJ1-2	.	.	CASSYSGQDSYGYTF	TGTGCCAGCAGTTACTCCGGACAAGACAGCTATGGCTACACCTTC
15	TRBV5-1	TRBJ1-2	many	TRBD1	CASSQGQAFSYGYTF	TGCGCCAGCAGCCAAGGACAGGCCTTTTCCTATGGCTACACCTTC
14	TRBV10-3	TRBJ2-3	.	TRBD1	CAISGQGAIDTQYF	TGTGCCATCAGTGGACAGGGGGCAATAGATACGCAGTATTTT
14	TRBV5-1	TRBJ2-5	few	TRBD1	CASSLEGAAETQYF	TGCGCCAGCAGCTTGGAGGGGGCGGCAGAGACCCAGTACTTC
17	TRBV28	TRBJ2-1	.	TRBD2	CASSPEISGLGRLEQFF	TGTGCCAGCAGTCCTGAAATCTCGGGACTAGGGAGGTTAGAGCAGTTCTTC
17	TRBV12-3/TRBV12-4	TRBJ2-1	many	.	CASSLGGAGTSYNEQFF	TGTGCCAGCAGTTTAGGGGGGGCAGGAACCTCCTACAATGAGCAGTTCTTC
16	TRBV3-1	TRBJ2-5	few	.	CASSQPRQGGWKTQYF	TGTGCCAGCAGCCAACCCCGGCAAGGGGGATGGAAGACCCAGTACTTC
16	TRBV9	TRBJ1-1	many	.	CASSVEDSLMNTEAFF	TGTGCCAGCAGCGTAGAAGACAGCCTCATGAACACTGAAGCTTTCTTT
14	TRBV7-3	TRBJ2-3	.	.	CASSDNRVPDTQYF	TGTGCCAGCAGCGACAACAGGGTTCCGGATACGCAGTATTTT
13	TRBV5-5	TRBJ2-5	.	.	CASSWDGQETQYF	TGTGCCAGCAGTTGGGACGGACAAGAGACCCAGTACTTC
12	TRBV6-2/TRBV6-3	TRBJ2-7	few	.	CASRGSTYEQYF	TGTGCCAGCAGGGGGTCAACCTACGAGCAGTACTTC
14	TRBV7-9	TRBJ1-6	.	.	CASSDGTINSPLHF	TGTGCCAGCAGTGACGGAACCATCAATTCACCCCTCCACTTT
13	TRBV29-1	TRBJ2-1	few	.	CSVEEGGSGEQFF	TGCAGCGTTGAGGAAGGGGGATCTGGTGAGCAGTTCTTC
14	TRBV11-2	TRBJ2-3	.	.	CASSLDLGRDTQYF	TGTGCCAGCAGCTTAGATCTGGGGAGAGATACGCAGTATTTT
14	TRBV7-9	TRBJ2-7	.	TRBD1	CASSARQGSYEQYF	TGTGCCAGCAGCGCCCGACAGGGATCCTACGAGCAGTACTTC
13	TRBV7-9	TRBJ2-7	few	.	CASSSTKTYEQYF	TGTGCCAGCTCAAGCACTAAAACCTACGAGCAGTACTTC
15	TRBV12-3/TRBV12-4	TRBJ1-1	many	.	CASRSVEAVNTEAFF	TGTGCCAGCAGATCAGTAGAGGCAGTGAACACTGAAGCTTTCTTT
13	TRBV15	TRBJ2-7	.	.	CATSTQGSYEQYF	TGTGCCACCAGCACCCAGGGCTCCTACGAGCAGTACTTC